This TCR beta chain was profiled in a study of vaccination and CD4 T cells after COVID-19. Study-level information: Recovered-phase convalescent patients showed SARS-CoV-2 positivity by nasal swab PCR; several were mild, one severe. Stimulation of cells relied on overlapping spike peptides derived from SARS-CoV-2, HCoV-NL63, HCoV-OC43 and HCoV-229E.

Cultured CD4+ T cell DNA underwent sequencing with the Oncomine TCR Beta short-read assay. TCRdb recomputed calls from the PCR reads with MiXCR, one row per CDR3 protein. The top ten hold around 5% of the sample, which has some 21,000 distinct CDR3 sequences, roughly 34% seen once. Remarks on this clonotype: Its antigen is currently unknown.

Points from the study as a whole: Convalescent patients' vaccine-specific clones were spike mono-reactive in 304 of 307 cases.

Trimming removed 4 bases at V and 8 bases at J, with 13 bases between. CDR1 and CDR2 (germline): SGHNT, YYREEE (reference sequence). This CDR3 comprises 13 residues. This sample's treatment: roughly 10-day PBMC culture with coronavirus spike peptide pools or control peptides (ViraFEST assay). These CD4+ T cells came from approximately 10-day cultures by negative selection. The TCR comes from a human donor who had recovered from COVID-19. The sample consisted of CD4+ T cells from blood, cultured in vitro, taken before SARS-CoV-2 vaccination. The rearrangement uses TRBV5-4 and TRBJ2-1; no reliable D call. CDR3 in amino acids: CASSVRPVHEQFF. The CDR3 DNA reads as TGTGCCAGCAGCGTCCGACCAGTCCATGAGCAGTTCTTC.